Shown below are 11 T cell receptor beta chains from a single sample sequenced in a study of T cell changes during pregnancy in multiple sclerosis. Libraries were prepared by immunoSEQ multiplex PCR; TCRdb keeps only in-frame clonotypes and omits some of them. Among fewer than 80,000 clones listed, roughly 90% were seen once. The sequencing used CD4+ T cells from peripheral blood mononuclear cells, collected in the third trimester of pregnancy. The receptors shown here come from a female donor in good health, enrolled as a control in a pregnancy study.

The CDR3 sequence: CASSLDGYNSPLHF. The CDR3 DNA reads TGCGCCAGCAGCTTGGACGGCTATAATTCACCCCTCCACTTT. This rearrangement joins TRBV5-1 to TRBJ1-6; D gene unclear. Trimming removed 0 bases from V and 3 bases from J, with 4 bases in between. The CDR3 has 14 residues. CDR1 and CDR2 from the germline V gene are SGHRS and YFSETQ.

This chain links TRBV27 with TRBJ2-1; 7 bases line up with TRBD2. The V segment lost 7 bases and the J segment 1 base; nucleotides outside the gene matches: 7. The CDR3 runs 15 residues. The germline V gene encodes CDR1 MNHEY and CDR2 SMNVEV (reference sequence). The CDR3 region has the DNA TGTGCCAGCACCATGTGGGGGGGATCCTACAATGAGCAGTTCTTC. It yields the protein CASTMWGGSYNEQFF.

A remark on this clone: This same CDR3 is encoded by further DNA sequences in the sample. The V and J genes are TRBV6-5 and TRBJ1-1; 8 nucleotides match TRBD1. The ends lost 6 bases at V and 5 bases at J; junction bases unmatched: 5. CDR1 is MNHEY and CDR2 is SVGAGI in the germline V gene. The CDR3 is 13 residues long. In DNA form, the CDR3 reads TGTGCCAGCAGCCGTGACAGGGGTACTGAAGCTTTCTTT. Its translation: CASSRDRGTEAFF.

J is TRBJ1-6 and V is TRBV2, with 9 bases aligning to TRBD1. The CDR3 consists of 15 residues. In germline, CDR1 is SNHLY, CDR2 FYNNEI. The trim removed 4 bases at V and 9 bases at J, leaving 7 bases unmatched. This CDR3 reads CASSVRTGASSPLHF. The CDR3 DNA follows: TGTGCCAGCAGTGTTCGGACAGGGGCCTCTTCACCCCTCCACTTT.

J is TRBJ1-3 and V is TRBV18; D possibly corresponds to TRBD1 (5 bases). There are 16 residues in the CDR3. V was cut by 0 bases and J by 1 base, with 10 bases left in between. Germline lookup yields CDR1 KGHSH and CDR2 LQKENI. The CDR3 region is CASSPPSGTSGNTIYF. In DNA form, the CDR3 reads TGTGCCAGCTCACCACCGTCGGGGACTTCTGGAAACACCATATATTTT.

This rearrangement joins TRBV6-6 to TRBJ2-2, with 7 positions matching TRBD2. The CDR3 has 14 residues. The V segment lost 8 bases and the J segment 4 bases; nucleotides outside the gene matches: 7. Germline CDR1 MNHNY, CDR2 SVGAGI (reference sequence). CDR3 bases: TGTGCCAGCGGGAACGGGGGGAGCACCGGGGAGCTGTTTTTT. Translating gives CASGNGGSTGELFF.

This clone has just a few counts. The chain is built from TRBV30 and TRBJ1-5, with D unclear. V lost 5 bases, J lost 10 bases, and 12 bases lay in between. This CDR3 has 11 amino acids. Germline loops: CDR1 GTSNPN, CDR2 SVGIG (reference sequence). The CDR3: CAWGTGQPQHF. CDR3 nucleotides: TGTGCCTGGGGCACTGGGCAACCCCAGCATTTT.

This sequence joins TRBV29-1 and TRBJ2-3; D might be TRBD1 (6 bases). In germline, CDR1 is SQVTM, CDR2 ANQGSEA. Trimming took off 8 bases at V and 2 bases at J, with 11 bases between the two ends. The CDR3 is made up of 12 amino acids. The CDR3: CSLRDNTDTQYF. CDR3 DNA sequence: TGCAGCTTACGGGACAACACAGATACGCAGTATTTT.

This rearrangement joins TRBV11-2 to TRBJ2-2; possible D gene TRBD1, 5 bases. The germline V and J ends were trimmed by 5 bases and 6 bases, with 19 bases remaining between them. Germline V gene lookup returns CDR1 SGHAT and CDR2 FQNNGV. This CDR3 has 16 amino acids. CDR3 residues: CASSPIRGGPAGELFF. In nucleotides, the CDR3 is TGTGCCAGCAGCCCAATTAGGGGCGGCCCCGCCGGGGAGCTGTTTTTT.

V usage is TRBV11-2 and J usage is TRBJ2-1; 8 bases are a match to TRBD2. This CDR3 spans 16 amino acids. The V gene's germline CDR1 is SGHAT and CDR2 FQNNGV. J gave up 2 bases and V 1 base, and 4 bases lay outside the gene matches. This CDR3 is CASSLVSGGTYNEQFF. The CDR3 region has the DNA TGTGCCAGCAGCTTAGTGTCGGGGGGGACCTACAATGAGCAGTTCTTC.

In DNA form, the CDR3 reads TGTGCCTGGAGTCACCGGGACAGGTTCTCACCCCTCCACTTT. Its protein is CAWSHRDRFSPLHF. This chain uses TRBV30 with TRBJ1-6; TRBD1 matches at 8 bases. Germline V gene lookup returns CDR1 GTSNPN and CDR2 SVGIG (reference sequence). J was trimmed by 10 bases and V by 2 bases; bases with no gene match: 7. The CDR3 has 14 amino acids. The full variable domain, in which reference TRBV30 and TRBJ1-6 provide the parts outside the CDR3, is SQTIHQWPATLVQPVGSPLSLECTVEGTSNPNLYWYRQAAGRGLQLLFYSVGIGQISSEVPQNLSASRPQDRQFILSSKKLLLSDSGFYLCAWSHRDRFSPLHFGNGTRLTVT.